This passage covers 6 T cell receptor beta chains from one sample sequenced in a study of T cells in Graves' hyperthyroidism and ophthalmopathy (dated by TCRdb to between 2017 and 2020). The library was prepared using multiplex PCR. The run used an Illumina HiSeq 2000. The TCR beta CDR3 regions were amplified from RNA transcripts. A first-round RT-PCR of the TCR CDR3 used the HTBI primer set with the Qiagen OneStep RT-PCR kit. Clones were called with MiXCR by TCRdb after fastp trimmed the public reads at Q25, and only in-frame beta chains were retained. CDR3 protein duplicates are merged, each entry listing the most common genes and DNA. The sample table records roughly 380,000 distinct CDR3 sequences; around 18% of these occur just once. The ten largest clones add up to around 15% of the sample. Sequencing was done on a sample of blood. The receptors were gathered from a woman in her thirties or forties with Graves' ophthalmopathy.

This rearrangement joins TRBV12-3 or TRBV12-4 to TRBJ1-2; TRBD1 agrees at 10 bases. Trimming cost V 4 bases and J 7 bases; bases outside gene matches: 6. This CDR3 is 14 amino acids long. The CDR3, as DNA: TGTGCCAGCAGTTCGACAGGGGGCGCGGGTGGCTACACCTTC. Translation: CASSSTGGAGGYTF.

In this sample, this clonotype turned up a few times. This chain joins TRBV4-1 and TRBJ2-3, with a possible D match to TRBD2 (5 bases). CDR3 length equals 13 residues. Germline CDR1 is MGHRA and CDR2 is YSYEKL. The germline V and J ends were trimmed by 4 bases and 1 base, with 6 bases remaining between them. DNA of the CDR3: TGCGCCAGCAGCCGTAGCGGCACAGATACGCAGTATTTT. Translated, it gives CASSRSGTDTQYF.

This clonotype was detected ten times or more. This rearrangement joins TRBV27 to TRBJ2-7; 13 bases are shared with TRBD2. The germline V gene has CDR1 MNHEY and CDR2 SMNVEV (reference sequence). This CDR3 comprises 16 residues. J lost 0 bases, V lost 5 bases, and 4 bases had no gene match. The CDR3: CASSRGLAGNSYEQYF. The DNA of the CDR3 is TGTGCCAGCAGTAGGGGACTAGCGGGAAACTCCTACGAGCAGTACTTC.

The table lists this clonotype with a few counts. The final CDR3 position lacks the conserved phenylalanine or tryptophan, pointing to a likely read error. The gene calls are TRBV19 and TRBJ1-2; 7 bases align to TRBD1. Germline lookup yields CDR1 LNHDA and CDR2 SQIVND (reference sequence). The CDR3 has 13 residues. J gave up 5 bases and V 6 bases, and 6 bases lay outside the gene matches. The CDR3 protein is CASSPRGGYGYTL. The CDR3 bases are TGTGCCAGTAGCCCCAGGGGGGGATATGGCTACACCCTC.

Many counts were recorded for this clonotype. The V gene is TRBV20-1, the J gene TRBJ2-4; no firm D call. The CDR3 sequence is 10 residues long. V gave up 7 bases and J gave up 6 bases, with 7 bases separating them. Per the germline V gene, CDR1 is DFQATT and CDR2 is SNEGSKA (reference sequence). CDR3 in amino acids: CSVTGNIQYF. DNA for the CDR3: TGCAGTGTTACGGGAAACATTCAGTACTTC.

This clonotype occurred many times. The rearrangement joins TRBV29-1 to TRBJ1-2, with TRBD1 matching 7 bases. The CDR3 spans 15 residues. In germline, CDR1 is SQVTM, CDR2 ANQGSEA. The V and J ends lost 6 bases and 6 bases, in that order; junction bases with no gene match: 16. The CDR3 spells CSVVILGTAIHGYTF. CDR3 DNA: TGCAGCGTCGTTATTTTGGGGACAGCCATCCATGGCTACACCTTC.